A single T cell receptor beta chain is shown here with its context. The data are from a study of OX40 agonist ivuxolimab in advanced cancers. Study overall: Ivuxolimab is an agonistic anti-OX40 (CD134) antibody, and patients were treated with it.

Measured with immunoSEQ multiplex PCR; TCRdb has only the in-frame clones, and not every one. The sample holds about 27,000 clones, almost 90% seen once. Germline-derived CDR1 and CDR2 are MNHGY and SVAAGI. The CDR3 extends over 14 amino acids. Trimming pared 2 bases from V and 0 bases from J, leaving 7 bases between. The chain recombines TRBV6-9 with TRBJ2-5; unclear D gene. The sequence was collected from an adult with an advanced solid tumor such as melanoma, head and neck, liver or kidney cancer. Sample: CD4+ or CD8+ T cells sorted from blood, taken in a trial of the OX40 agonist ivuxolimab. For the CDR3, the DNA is TGTGCCAGCAGTTATATCCAGAACCAAGAGACCCAGTACTTC. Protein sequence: CASSYIQNQETQYF.